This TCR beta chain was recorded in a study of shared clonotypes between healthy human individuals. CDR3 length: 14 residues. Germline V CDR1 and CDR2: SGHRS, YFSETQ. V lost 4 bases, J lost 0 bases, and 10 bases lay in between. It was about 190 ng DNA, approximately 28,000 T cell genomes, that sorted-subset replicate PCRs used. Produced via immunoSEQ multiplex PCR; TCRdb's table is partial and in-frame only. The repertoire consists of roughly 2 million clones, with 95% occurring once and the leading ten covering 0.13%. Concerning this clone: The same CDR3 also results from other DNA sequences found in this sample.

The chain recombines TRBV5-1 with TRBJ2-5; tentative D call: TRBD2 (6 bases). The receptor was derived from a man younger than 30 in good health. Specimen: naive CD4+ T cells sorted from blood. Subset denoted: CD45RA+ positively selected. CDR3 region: CASSSSGNQETQYF. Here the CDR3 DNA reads TGCGCCAGCAGCAGTAGCGGAAACCAAGAGACCCAGTACTTC.